This entry lists 13 T cell receptor beta chains sequenced from one sample in a study of T-cell memory formation after mild COVID-19 (dated by TCRdb to the early 2020s). The library was produced with 5' RACE. TCRdb shows the sequencer as Illumina NovaSeq 6000. In TCRdb, the public reads were trimmed at Q25 with fastp and aligned with MiXCR, with productive beta chains retained. Rows matching on CDR3 protein sequence are summarized as one entry with the most common DNA and genes. Counted in this sample were approximately 300,000 distinct CDR3 sequences; approximately 16% of them appeared once. About a fifth of the sample rests with the top ten. The sample taken for sequencing was PBMCs or a T cell subset sorted from them (not recorded which). These receptors all stem from a man aged 18 to 29 who had mild COVID-19 (a few samples of this study predate the infection). The sample titles of this study are shuffled in the database, so cell type and time point are left out; the donor was told from shared clones.

This clonotype was counted at least ten times. The gene calls are TRBV7-2 and TRBJ1-5, with D perhaps TRBD1 (6 bases). CDR3 length equals 15 residues. CDR1 and CDR2 (germline): SGHTA, FQGNSA. V gave up 5 bases and J gave up 1 base, with 12 bases separating them. The CDR3 region is CASSTQGVSNQPQHF. In DNA form, the CDR3 reads TGTGCCAGCAGCACACAGGGAGTAAGCAATCAGCCCCAGCATTTT.

This clonotype was recorded a few times. This chain connects TRBV7-6 to TRBJ2-2; no firm D call. Deletions cut 2 bases from V and 0 bases from J, with 10 bases between. The germline CDR1 and CDR2 sequences are SGHVS and FNYEAQ. The CDR3 contains 16 residues. The CDR3 sequence: CASSLSRLSNTGELFF. The CDR3 DNA reads TGTGCCAGCAGCTTAAGTAGACTCTCGAACACCGGGGAGCTGTTTTTT.

The rearrangement uses TRBV5-6 and TRBJ2-1; D is perhaps TRBD1 (5 bases). This CDR3 spans 15 amino acids. V was pared by 1 base and J by 4 bases, with 12 bases between. Germline values: CDR1 SGHDT, CDR2 YYEEEE. The DNA of the CDR3 is TGTGCCAGCAGCTTGAACCAGGGAAGGTACAATGAGCAGTTCTTC. Translating it yields CASSLNQGRYNEQFF.

This chain links TRBV7-9 with TRBJ1-1; perhaps TRBD1 as D (6 bases). Trimming left V 4 bases short and J 11 bases short, with 14 bases between. This CDR3 contains 12 residues. In germline, CDR1 is SEHNR, CDR2 FQNEAQ (reference sequence). The CDR3 sequence: CASSWGGGDAFF. The DNA of the CDR3 is TGTGCCAGCAGCTGGGGAGGGGGTGACGCTTTCTTT. The entire variable domain, with the rest obtained from reference TRBV7-9 and TRBJ1-1, is as follows: DTGVSQNPRHKITKRGQNVTFRCDPISEHNRLYWYRQTLGQGPEFLTYFQNEAQLEKSRLLSDRFSAERPKGSFSTLEIQRTEQGDSAMYLCASSWGGGDAFFGQGTRLTVV.

This clonotype occurred a few times. The rearrangement uses TRBV6-1 and TRBJ2-7, with 10 bases that match TRBD1. The CDR3 has 13 residues. CDR1 is MNHNS, CDR2 SASEGT, per germline. Germline trimming cut 3 bases from V and 7 bases from J; bases unmatched to any gene: 3. CDR3 sequence reads: CASSDDRGREQYV. The CDR3, as DNA: TGTGCCAGCAGTGACGACAGGGGGCGAGAGCAGTACGTC.

This clonotype was counted only a few times. The chain is built from TRBV19 and TRBJ1-3; D is possibly TRBD1 (5 bases). The germline V gene encodes CDR1 LNHDA and CDR2 SQIVND (reference sequence). This CDR3 contains 14 residues. Trimming removed 3 bases from V and 2 bases from J, with 8 bases in between. CDR3 bases: TGTGCCAGTAGTATCGGGGGAACTGGAAACACCATATATTTT. It is translated as CASSIGGTGNTIYF.

This clonotype was counted a single time. This chain links TRBV20-1 with TRBJ2-1; D tentatively reads TRBD1 or TRBD2 (5 bases each). This CDR3 comprises 13 residues. V lost 1 base and J 5 bases, leaving 9 bases between the germline ends. The germline V gene has CDR1 DFQATT and CDR2 SNEGSKA (reference sequence). CDR3 sequence: CSARAPGHNEQFF. The CDR3 DNA is TGCAGTGCTAGAGCCCCGGGGCACAATGAGCAGTTCTTC.

V and J are TRBV6-1 and TRBJ1-4; TRBD1 aligns across 8 bases. Per the germline V gene, CDR1 is MNHNS and CDR2 is SASEGT. V was pared by 8 bases and J by 1 base, with 6 bases of the junction left unmatched. The CDR3 contains 15 residues. CDR3 nucleotide sequence: TGTGCCAGCCGAGCTGACAGGGGAACTAATGAAAAACTGTTTTTT. This translates into CASRADRGTNEKLFF.

The rearrangement joins TRBV6-2 or TRBV6-3 to TRBJ2-1, with D tentatively TRBD1 (6 bases). This CDR3 has 14 amino acids. The germline V gene encodes CDR1 MNHEY and CDR2 SVGEGT. Trimming pared 0 bases from V and 8 bases from J, leaving 11 bases between. The CDR3 DNA sequence: TGTGCCAGCAGTTACTCGGGGGCCGATGATGAGCAGTTCTTC. This encodes CASSYSGADDEQFF.

This clonotype has ten or more counts. The chain recombines TRBV6-5 with TRBJ2-2; TRBD2 might be the D (6 bases). This CDR3 is 14 amino acids long. V was shortened by 0 bases and J by 5 bases, with 7 bases between the two germline ends. Germline values: CDR1 MNHEY, CDR2 SVGAGI. The CDR3 loop is CASSYSAGTGELFF. CDR3 nucleotides: TGTGCCAGCAGTTACTCGGCGGGAACCGGGGAGCTGTTTTTT.

This clonotype has only a few counts. Here the CDR3 DNA reads TGCAGCGTTGGACGGTCATCCTACGAGCAGTACTTC. Amino acids: CSVGRSSYEQYF. The chain couples TRBV29-1 to TRBJ2-7; unclear D gene. The CDR3 is 12 amino acids. Germline CDR1 SQVTM, CDR2 ANQGSEA. Trimming removed 4 bases from V and 1 base from J, with 8 bases in between.

There are many counts of this clonotype. V is TRBV7-2 and J is TRBJ1-3, with D unresolved. The CDR3 length is 13 residues. V lost 4 bases and J lost 0, with 4 bases in between. The V gene's germline CDR1 is SGHTA and CDR2 FQGNSA. DNA of the CDR3: TGTGCCAGCAGCTGGGACTCTGGAAACACCATATATTTT. This codes for CASSWDSGNTIYF. The full variable domain, completed using reference TRBV7-2 and TRBJ1-3, is GAGVSQSPSNKVTEKGKDVELRCDPISGHTALYWYRQSLGQGLEFLIYFQGNSAPDKSGLPSDRFSAERTGGSVSTLTIQRTQQEDSAVYLCASSWDSGNTIYFGEGSWLTVV.

The chain has TRBV12-3 or TRBV12-4 and TRBJ2-4; the D is unclear. The CDR3 is 11 residues long. V was shortened by 2 bases and J by 7 bases, with 3 bases between the two germline ends. The CDR3 region is CASSLINIQYF. CDR3 coding DNA: TGTGCCAGCAGTTTAATTAACATTCAGTACTTC.